This entry describes one T cell receptor beta chain. This clonotype was seen many times. There is no known antigen for this receptor. No quality values exist for individual bases; no much larger clone is one base distant. This sample stems from a study of human T cells and chemical hapten exposure listed by TCRdb under 2021. Turning to the overall study: For sensitization, 2% DPC in acetone was applied to an approximately 2 cm by approximately 2 cm area of upper inner arm skin. Peripheral blood TCR repertoire changes were tracked in vivo in alopecia patients during primary and secondary sensitization to the hapten diphenylcyclopropenone (DPC). Blood for TCR sequencing was provided by twenty-nine alopecia patients at one to four time points (pre-sensitization, 2, 6 and 24 weeks). Blood samples were taken from patients before sensitization (week 0) and at 2, 6 and about 24 weeks after DPC sensitization. The libraries were sequenced as a pool, and the TCR yield per sample differed mostly because of small variations in library volumes within the pool. The mostly female patient cohort included alopecia areata with under or over 50% scalp involvement, alopecia totalis and alopecia universalis. Patch testing was performed on the upper back with Finn chambers containing 0.01% DPC, and the patch tests were scored after 6 days according to International Contact Dermatitis Research Group standards. Patients additionally received weekly therapeutic DPC doses to the scalp throughout the roughly 24-week study period. The full study reports these points: DPC sensitization did not change how many TCRs were above 1 in 1000 frequency, and no evidence was found of alterations in global repertoire structure. Expanded TCRs formed significantly more large CDR3 similarity clusters than pre-sensitization or healthy control sets, consistent with antigen-driven responses. After repeated subsampling, the strength of the expansion versus patch-test correlation and the threshold at which it became significant changed. Because all patients had alopecia, a presumed autoimmune disease, the immune response of the patients might differ from that of healthy individuals. The number of PT1 expanded TCRs positively correlated with patch test score, significant at thresholds 8, 16 and 32 but not 4.

The time point label for this specimen denotes: pre-sensitization, week 0. What this sample's treatment or condition label stands for: therapeutic diphenylcyclopropenone sensitization with weekly scalp DPC. Blood at each patch-test visit was drawn before the patch test was applied. Patients were considered eligible if aged 18 to 70, diagnosed with alopecia and deemed suitable for DPC therapy, and patients were excluded if pregnant. Total RNA was isolated from unfractionated whole blood collected in Tempus Blood RNA tubes. Library construction relied on RACE. Sequencing was performed on a NextSeq 500. During library preparation, unique molecular identifiers were attached to individual cDNA molecules so that TCRs could be counted in a quantitative, reproducible way. Each blood RNA sample was used to sequence both TCR alpha and TCR beta chains. In the source study's methods: The median number of TCRs per sample was approximately 98,000, ranging from roughly 20,000 to 700,000. V, J and CDR3 annotation of the TCR reads was carried out using the Decombinator software suite. For the PS versus PT1 abundance plots, all samples were subsampled to the same number of TCRs (28,000). TCRs were defined as expanded if absent before sensitization and observed at least eight times at the 2-week time point. Clones were called with MiXCR by TCRdb after fastp trimmed the public reads at Q25, and only in-frame beta chains were retained. One record per CDR3 amino acid sequence lists the most common genes and DNA. In this record, the V and J calls reflect TCRdb's handling and not the investigators' own analysis. This sample is represented by tens of thousands of distinct CDR3 sequences; less than 8.5% of them were singletons. Around 1.4% of the sample is held by the ten biggest clonotypes.

Source: whole blood, taken in connection with sensitization to the hapten diphenylcyclopropenone (DPC). The origin of this receptor is a woman between 45 and 60 years old with alopecia areata. Some clones in this sample may be carry-over from other donors' samples.

This receptor has the CDR3 CASSDADRVTGELFF. The sequenced DNA: TGTGCCAGCAGTGATGCCGACAGGGTCACCGGGGAGCTGTTTTTT. The chain links TRBV2 with TRBJ2-2; 7 central nucleotides agree with TRBD1. The CDR3 starts with the cysteine, ends with the phenylalanine, and has 15 residues. Only CDR3 DNA remains: 45 bases, in frame from the first base. After removal of 3 bases from V and 4 bases from J, the junction retains 5 bases not matched to a gene. The germline V gene gives CDR1 as SNHLY and CDR2 as FYNNEI. When the CDR3 is completed using the reference TRBV2 and TRBJ2-2 genes on either side, the full variable domain is EPEVTQTPSHQVTQMGQEVILRCVPISNHLYFYWYRQILGQKVEFLVSFYNNEISEKSEIFDDQFSVERPDGSNFTLKIRSTKLEDSAMYFCASSDADRVTGELFFGEGSRLTVL.